This T cell receptor beta chain stems from a study of T cell responses to AZD1222 COVID-19 vaccine. Germline V gene sequence: CDR1 SGHNT, CDR2 YYREEE (reference sequence). CDR3 length: 15 residues. V was clipped by 2 bases and J by 4 bases, with 13 bases between them. The study's findings and limits: Without day 14 samples, only post-peak T cell repertoires were studied.

Turning to this clone: The antigen is undetermined.

Using immunoSEQ multiplex PCR, the repertoire was profiled, and TCRdb retains in-frame clones only, with some absent. The table shows 150,000 or so clones, with 90% occurring only once. Sequencing was performed on peripheral blood, taken on day 0 of AZD1222 vaccination. The clonotype comes from an adult in good health. The V and J genes are TRBV5-4 and TRBJ2-1; D is possibly TRBD2 (7 bases). As DNA, the CDR3 is TGTGCCAGCAGCTTAAGGGGGGGTTCTTACAATGAGCAGTTCTTC. Translating gives CASSLRGGSYNEQFF. Based on the CDR3 plus reference TRBV5-4 and TRBJ2-1, the full variable domain is ETGVTQSPTHLIKTRGQQVTLRCSSQSGHNTVSWYQQALGQGPQFIFQYYREEENGRGNFPPRFSGLQFPNYSSELNVNALELDDSALYLCASSLRGGSYNEQFFGPGTRLTVL.